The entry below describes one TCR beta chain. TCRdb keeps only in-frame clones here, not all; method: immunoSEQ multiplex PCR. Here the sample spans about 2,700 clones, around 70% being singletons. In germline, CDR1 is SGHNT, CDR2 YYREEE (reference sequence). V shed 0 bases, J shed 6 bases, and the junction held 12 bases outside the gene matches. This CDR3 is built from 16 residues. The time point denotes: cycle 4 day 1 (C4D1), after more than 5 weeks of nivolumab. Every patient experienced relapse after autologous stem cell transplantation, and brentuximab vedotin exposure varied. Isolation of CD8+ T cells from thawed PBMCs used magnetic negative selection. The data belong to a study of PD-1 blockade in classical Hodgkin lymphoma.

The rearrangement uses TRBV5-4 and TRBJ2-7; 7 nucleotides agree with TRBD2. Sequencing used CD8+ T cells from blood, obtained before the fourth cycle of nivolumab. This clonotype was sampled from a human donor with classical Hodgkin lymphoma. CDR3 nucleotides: TGTGCCAGCAGCTTGGCCTATGAGGGAGGGCCCATCGAGCAGTACTTC. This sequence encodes CASSLAYEGGPIEQYF.